This TCR beta chain was sequenced for a study of T cell responses to AZD1222 COVID-19 vaccine (dated by TCRdb to about 2021). In terms of the full investigation: TCR sequencing was performed for over 230 trial participants, of whom around 200 were given two doses of AZD1222 and around 25 were given two doses of MenACWY control vaccine. Trial participants were enrolled into age subgroups of 18-55, 56-69 and 70-plus years, which contained about 150, 27 and 61 TCR-sequenced participants, respectively. General conclusions and limits of the study: The 56-69-year group was small, and its depth increase did not reach significance, likely because of low power. Nearly half of unique spike-specific TCRs reportedly recognized epitopes outside regions mutated in the B.1.351 and B.1.1.7 variants. Conclusions about previously exposed vaccinees are limited because only six or seven AZD1222 recipients were SARS-CoV-2 seropositive at baseline. After two AZD1222 doses, both the breadth and the depth of spike-specific TCRs were significantly higher than at day 0 and than in MenACWY recipients. The whole spike protein was spanned by vaccine-associated CD4 TCRs, and dominant responses were seen in regions 160-218 and 743-854. No day 14 peak-response samples were available, so repertoires were characterized only after the peak T cell response. Participants were mostly white British, with more females than males. The authors suggested clonal diversity may have been underestimated.

Comments on this clone: It lacks a known antigen. No qualities accompany the bases; no much larger clone lies one base away.

The CDR3 spans 15 residues, from the cysteine through the phenylalanine. The CDR3 DNA has 45 bases and is translated from base 1. CDR1 and CDR2 are drawn from the germline V gene (reference sequence): SGHNT, YYREEE. Ends trimmed: V by 5 bases, J by 2 bases; bases unmatched to a gene: 6. The CDR3 regions of human TCRbeta chains were subjected to immunosequencing. The original pipeline was this. TCRs in the repertoires were matched against a reference library of SARS-CoV-2-specific TCRs that had been generated with the MIRA antigen-specificity platform. Breadth meant the fraction of unique TCRs that were SARS-CoV-2-associated, whereas depth meant the fraction of total T cells that were SARS-CoV-2-associated. Each spike-specific TCR was assigned to its reactive spike region and to a CD4 or CD8 class using the MIRA data. Log10-transformed breadth and depth values were compared by one-way ANOVA with Sidak's multiple comparisons tests. Entries here come from immuneACCESS through TCRdb and include only in-frame sequences with V and J called. Some clones fail to appear in such tables; in the studies checked, an unresolved V gene covers under half of the shortfall, and the cause of the remainder is unknown. The DNA gave D and trimming, while V, J and clone size come from that table. The sample contains about 34,000 clones, 75% to 85% of them found a single time. Jointly, the top ten make up about 4.5% of the sample.

The time point label corresponds to: about 28 days (+/-7) after the second vaccine dose. AZD1222 recipients given second doses at about 4 weeks or at about 12 weeks were pooled, since spike-specific TCR depth and breadth were not found to differ between the two schedules. Vaccinee samples were obtained from the UK trials COV001 and COV002, which included a single-blind randomized controlled phase 2/3 trial of AZD1222 (ChAdOx1 nCoV-19) in healthy adults. For TCRbeta chain sequencing, PBMC samples from trial participants were taken at day 0 and at day 28 after the second dose. Sequences were derived from peripheral blood, sampled 28 days after the second AZD1222 dose. The sequence derives from an adult who received the AZD1222 COVID-19 vaccine. The chain links TRBV5-4 with TRBJ2-3, and 9 junctional nucleotides match TRBD2. The encoded CDR3 is CASSPRGGLTDTQYF. In nucleotide form, the sequence is TGTGCCAGCAGTCCGCGGGGGGGACTCACAGATACGCAGTATTTT.